Listed here are 26 T cell receptor beta chains from one sample, sequenced in a study of response to subunit inactivated influenza vaccine. TCRdb re-analysed the RT-PCR reads in MiXCR, keeping a single row per CDR3 protein. The data hold about 500,000 distinct CDR3 sequences, with 16% observed a single time. The input for sequencing was CD4+ T cells sorted from PBMCs, taken less than 30 months after vaccination. The receptors originated from a man aged 45 to 75 who received an inactivated influenza vaccine.

This clonotype was seen a handful of times. The V gene is TRBV7-2, the J gene TRBJ2-6, with TRBD2 as a possible D gene (5 bases). The CDR3 spans 14 residues. Between the trimmed V and J ends, which lost 4 bases and 2 bases, there was a span of 6 bases. Germline V gene lookup returns CDR1 SGHTA and CDR2 FQGNSA. CDR3 sequence reads: CASSSRAGANVLTF. In DNA, the CDR3 is TGTGCCAGCAGCTCGAGGGCTGGGGCCAACGTCCTGACTTTC.

This clonotype was detected ten times or more. J is TRBJ2-5 and V is TRBV7-2, with no clear D. Between the trimmed V and J ends, which lost 5 bases and 1 base, there was a span of 8 bases. The germline V gene encodes CDR1 SGHTA and CDR2 FQGNSA. This CDR3 is 13 amino acids long. CDR3: CASSPRTQETQYF. CDR3 in DNA: TGTGCCAGCAGCCCAAGGACCCAAGAGACCCAGTACTTC.

CDR3 in DNA: TGTGCCAGCAGCCGGGGGACTAGCGGGATTCTTACCTACGAGCAGTACTTC. Translation: CASSRGTSGILTYEQYF. The rearrangement links TRBV7-8 to TRBJ2-7; the match to TRBD2 covers 13 bases. The trim removed 5 bases at V and 2 bases at J, leaving 9 bases unmatched. Germline CDR1 SGHVS, CDR2 FQNEAQ. This CDR3 comprises 17 residues. Complete variable domain (other parts from reference TRBV7-8 and TRBJ2-7): GAGVSQSPRYKVAKRGQDVALRCDPISGHVSLFWYQQALGQGPEFLTYFQNEAQLDKSGLPSDRFFAERPEGSVSTLKIQRTQQEDSAVYLCASSRGTSGILTYEQYFGPGTRLTVT.

This clonotype has just a few counts. The J gene is TRBJ2-2, the V gene TRBV6-1, with D perhaps matching TRBD1 (6 bases). V dropped 6 bases and J dropped 1 base, with 12 bases sitting between them. CDR3 length: 15 residues. Germline CDR1 is MNHNS and CDR2 is SASEGT. The CDR3 region has the DNA TGTGCCAGCAGACCTAGCAGGGGGAACACCGGGGAGCTGTTTTTT. Residues: CASRPSRGNTGELFF.

This chain connects TRBV24-1 to TRBJ2-7, with 7 positions matching TRBD1. Trimming took 3 bases from V and 5 from J; bases not matched to a gene: 12. This CDR3 has 16 residues. Per germline, CDR1 KGHDR and CDR2 SFDVKD. CDR3 DNA: TGTGCCACCAGTGATCCGAAACAGGGGTCTGAAAACGAGCAGTACTTC. This encodes CATSDPKQGSENEQYF.

J is TRBJ1-5 and V is TRBV18; D remains unclear. Deletions cut 6 bases from V and 5 bases from J, with 14 bases between. This CDR3 region has 14 residues. CDR1 is KGHSH, CDR2 LQKENI, per germline. The CDR3 sequence: CASSKEVKDQPQHF. The CDR3 DNA reads as TGTGCCAGCTCTAAAGAGGTAAAAGATCAGCCCCAGCATTTT.

This clonotype was seen a handful of times. This chain connects TRBV5-1 to TRBJ2-4; 7 bases match TRBD1. J gave up 4 bases and V 5 bases, and 6 bases lay outside the gene matches. This CDR3 region has 14 residues. Germline CDR1 SGHRS, CDR2 YFSETQ. DNA of the CDR3: TGCGCCAGCAGGGCGCCGGGACAGAAAAACATTCAGTACTTC. It codes for CASRAPGQKNIQYF.

This clonotype was detected ten times or more. V gene TRBV27 combines with J gene TRBJ2-2, with 7 nucleotides matching TRBD2. Germline V lookup: CDR1 MNHEY, CDR2 SMNVEV (reference sequence). With 4 bases clipped from V and 4 bases from J, the junction kept 12 bases outside the gene matches. This CDR3 spans 17 amino acids. The CDR3 nucleotides are TGTGCCAGCAGTTCACCCCGGGGAGGGGTCCGCACCGGGGAGCTGTTTTTT. This encodes CASSSPRGGVRTGELFF.

This clonotype occurred a few times. V and J are TRBV4-2 and TRBJ2-7; no definite D call. This CDR3 is built from 14 residues. V was clipped by 1 base and J by 0 bases, with 7 bases between them. In germline, CDR1 is LGHNA, CDR2 YNFKEQ. The CDR3 loop reads CASSQATASYEQYF. CDR3 DNA: TGTGCCAGCAGCCAAGCTACGGCCTCCTACGAGCAGTACTTC.

The rearrangement links TRBV12-3 or TRBV12-4 to TRBJ2-3, with D perhaps matching TRBD1 or TRBD2 (5 bases each). The ends were cut back, 5 bases at V and 6 bases at J, with 18 bases in the middle. The CDR3 consists of 15 residues. The chain's CDR3 is CASSLQGPLGDTQYF. The CDR3 coding sequence is TGTGCCAGCAGTCTGCAGGGACCGCTGGGGGATACGCAGTATTTT.

This clonotype was picked up one time. The V call is TRBV20-1, the J call TRBJ2-1; D may correspond to TRBD1 or TRBD2 (5 bases each). Germline CDR1 is DFQATT and CDR2 is SNEGSKA (reference sequence). Trimming took 6 bases from V and 1 from J, leaving 10 bases between them. The CDR3 totals 13 residues. The CDR3 protein is CSAEGPSYNEQFF. CDR3 in DNA: TGCAGTGCCGAGGGGCCGTCCTACAATGAGCAGTTCTTC.

This clonotype was detected a few times. The chain couples TRBV12-3 or TRBV12-4 to TRBJ1-4; D gene uncertain. The V end lost 1 base, the J end lost 7 bases, and 10 bases lay between the germline ends. The CDR3 length is 14 residues. The CDR3: CASSLGALGEKLFF. In DNA form, the CDR3 reads TGTGCCAGCAGTTTAGGGGCCCTAGGTGAAAAACTGTTTTTT.

This clonotype was found a few times. The chain joins TRBV6-2 or TRBV6-3 to TRBJ2-2; no clear D gene. Germline assignment: CDR1 MNHEY and CDR2 SVGEGT. V lost 0 bases to trimming and J lost 5 bases, with 19 bases between them. The CDR3 has 18 amino acids. The CDR3 is CASSYSISRAPWTGELFF. The CDR3 DNA sequence: TGTGCCAGCAGTTACTCGATATCCCGGGCGCCGTGGACCGGGGAGCTGTTTTTT.

V and J are TRBV28 and TRBJ2-3, with TRBD2 identical over 7 bases. The CDR3 sequence is 15 residues long. CDR1 is MDHEN, CDR2 SYDVKM, per germline. The trim removed 1 base at V and 5 bases at J, leaving 6 bases unmatched. The CDR3 loop reads CASSLSLAAGDTQYF. DNA for the CDR3: TGTGCCAGCAGTTTATCTCTAGCGGCTGGAGATACGCAGTATTTT.

Only a few counts were recorded for this clonotype. The J gene is TRBJ2-5, the V gene TRBV19, with TRBD2 matching 8 bases. V was pared by 9 bases and J by 0 bases, with 6 bases of the junction left unmatched. Germline V gives CDR1 LNHDA, CDR2 SQIVND (reference sequence). The CDR3 loop spans 14 amino acids. CDR3 in amino acids: CASGTREYQETQYF. The CDR3 nucleotides are TGTGCCAGCGGGACTAGAGAGTACCAAGAGACCCAGTACTTC.

The chain uses TRBV20-1 and TRBJ1-1; no reliable D call. This CDR3 spans 14 amino acids. V lost 3 bases to trimming and J lost 11 bases, with 22 bases between them. The germline CDR1 and CDR2 sequences are DFQATT and SNEGSKA (reference sequence). The CDR3 DNA reads TGCAGTGCTAGGGGCCCTCCCAAGACTAGGGATGCTTTCTTT. Translating gives CSARGPPKTRDAFF.

This clonotype came up a few times. This rearrangement joins TRBV6-1 to TRBJ2-7, with D maybe TRBD1 (8 bases). Trimming left V 5 bases short and J 4 bases short, with 18 bases between. The CDR3 extends over 15 amino acids. CDR1 and CDR2 from the germline V gene are MNHNS and SASEGT. In nucleotides, the CDR3 is TGTGCCAGCAGTCTAATACACAGGGGGGGTTACGAGCAGTACTTC. This codes for CASSLIHRGGYEQYF.

In this sample, this clonotype turned up a few times. The rearrangement links TRBV5-1 to TRBJ2-7; 7 bases map to TRBD1. The CDR3 is made up of 15 amino acids. V was pared by 4 bases and J by 5 bases, with 12 bases of the junction left unmatched. Germline V lookup: CDR1 SGHRS, CDR2 YFSETQ. The CDR3 here is CASSKAEGAFDEQYF. Written as DNA, the CDR3 is TGCGCCAGCAGCAAAGCCGAGGGGGCTTTCGACGAGCAGTACTTC.

V and J are TRBV30 and TRBJ2-7; D possibly corresponds to TRBD2 (6 bases). The CDR3 consists of 13 residues. Trimming removed 0 bases from V and 6 bases from J, with 12 bases in between. Per the germline V gene, CDR1 is GTSNPN and CDR2 is SVGIG (reference sequence). The CDR3: CAWSVQEGSEQYF. Here the CDR3 DNA reads TGTGCCTGGAGTGTACAGGAGGGGAGCGAGCAGTACTTC.

This clonotype has only a few counts. The chain couples TRBV7-2 to TRBJ1-2; no definite D call. V gave up 5 bases and J gave up 3 bases, with 13 bases separating them. Germline CDR1 and CDR2: SGHTA and FQGNSA. The CDR3 totals 14 residues. The DNA of the CDR3 is TGTGCCAGCAGCAATCGCTCAGTTTACTATGGCTACACCTTC. Translated, it gives CASSNRSVYYGYTF.

The gene calls are TRBV28 and TRBJ2-4; 7 bases match TRBD1. Germline-derived CDR1 and CDR2 are MDHEN and SYDVKM. The CDR3 is 17 amino acids. J was trimmed by 2 bases and V by 4 bases; bases with no gene match: 11. CDR3 sequence: CASSYGTALGPKNIQYF. DNA for the CDR3: TGTGCCAGCAGTTACGGGACAGCATTAGGACCCAAAAACATTCAGTACTTC.

There are a few counts of this clonotype. CDR3: CSAAAPVEQFF. CDR3 coding DNA: TGCAGTGCGGCTGCGCCCGTTGAGCAGTTCTTC. This sequence joins TRBV20-1 and TRBJ2-1; D unclear. The CDR3 extends over 11 amino acids. Per the germline V gene, CDR1 is DFQATT and CDR2 is SNEGSKA (reference sequence). Trimming pared 6 bases from V and 9 bases from J, leaving 12 bases between.

The J gene is TRBJ2-5, the V gene TRBV5-1; the match to TRBD1 covers 7 bases. The CDR3 covers 14 residues. Germline V CDR1 and CDR2: SGHRS, YFSETQ. J gave up 4 bases and V 4 bases, and 7 bases lay outside the gene matches. CDR3 bases: TGCGCCAGCAGCATTGACAGGGCGGGAGAGACCCAGTACTTC. Protein sequence: CASSIDRAGETQYF.

This clonotype was seen ten or more times. This chain connects TRBV28 to TRBJ2-3; D is unclear. Trimming shortened V by 1 base and J by 7 bases, and 0 bases separated the two germline ends. CDR1 and CDR2 (germline): MDHEN, SYDVKM. This CDR3 spans 10 amino acids. CDR3 protein: CASSLYTQYF. CDR3 sequence (DNA): TGTGCCAGCAGTTTATATACGCAGTATTTT.

The CDR3 region is CASRTSLDSSYEQYF. DNA of the CDR3: TGTGCCAGCAGAACATCCCTGGACAGCTCCTACGAGCAGTACTTC. The chain combines TRBV6-1 with TRBJ2-7; maybe TRBD1 (6 bases). From germline, CDR1 is MNHNS and CDR2 SASEGT. The CDR3 has 15 amino acids. Trimming took 6 bases from V and 0 from J, leaving 15 bases between them.

The sample holds many counts of this clonotype. The CDR3 DNA reads as TGCAGCGTGGGGGCCCGGGACAGGGATCGGCAGTTCTTC. As protein: CSVGARDRDRQFF. The rearrangement uses TRBV29-1 and TRBJ2-1; TRBD1 matches at 9 bases. Losses at the gene ends were 6 bases for V and 12 bases for J; bases not matched to a gene: 12. Germline assignment: CDR1 SQVTM and CDR2 ANQGSEA. This CDR3 is 13 amino acids long.